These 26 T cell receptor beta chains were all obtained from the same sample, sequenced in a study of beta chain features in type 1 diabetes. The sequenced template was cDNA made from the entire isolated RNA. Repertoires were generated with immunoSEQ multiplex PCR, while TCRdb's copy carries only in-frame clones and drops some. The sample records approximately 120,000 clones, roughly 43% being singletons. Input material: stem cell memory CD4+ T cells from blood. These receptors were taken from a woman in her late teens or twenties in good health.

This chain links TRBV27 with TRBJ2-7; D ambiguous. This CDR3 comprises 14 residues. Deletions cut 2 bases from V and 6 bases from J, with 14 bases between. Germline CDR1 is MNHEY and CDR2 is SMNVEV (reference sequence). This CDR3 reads CASSLSSRGVEQYF. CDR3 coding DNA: TGTGCCAGCAGTTTAAGTAGTCGAGGCGTCGAGCAGTACTTC.

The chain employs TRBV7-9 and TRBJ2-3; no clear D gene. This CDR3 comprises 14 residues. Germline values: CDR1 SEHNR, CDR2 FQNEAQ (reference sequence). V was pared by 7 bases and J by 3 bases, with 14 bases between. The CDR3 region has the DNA TGTGCCAGCAACGCCCCGGTATCGACAGATACGCAGTATTTT. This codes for CASNAPVSTDTQYF.

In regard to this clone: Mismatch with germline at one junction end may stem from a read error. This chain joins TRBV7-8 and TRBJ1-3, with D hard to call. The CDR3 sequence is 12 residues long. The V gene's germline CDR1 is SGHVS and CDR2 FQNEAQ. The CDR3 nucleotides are TGTGCCAGCAGCGCTACGGTGGGCCCGCCTAATTTT. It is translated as CASSATVGPPNF.

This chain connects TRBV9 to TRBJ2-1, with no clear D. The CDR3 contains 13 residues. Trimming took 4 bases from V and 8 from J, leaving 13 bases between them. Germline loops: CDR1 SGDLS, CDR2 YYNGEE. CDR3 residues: CASSPPLSDEQFF. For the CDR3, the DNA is TGTGCCAGCAGCCCCCCTCTATCTGATGAGCAGTTCTTC.

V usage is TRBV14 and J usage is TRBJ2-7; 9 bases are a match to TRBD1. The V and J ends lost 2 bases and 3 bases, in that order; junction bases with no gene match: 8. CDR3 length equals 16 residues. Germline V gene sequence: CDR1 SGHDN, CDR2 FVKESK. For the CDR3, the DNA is TGTGCCAGCAGCCAAACCAGGGGACAGGGAGTCTACGAGCAGTACTTC. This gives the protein CASSQTRGQGVYEQYF.

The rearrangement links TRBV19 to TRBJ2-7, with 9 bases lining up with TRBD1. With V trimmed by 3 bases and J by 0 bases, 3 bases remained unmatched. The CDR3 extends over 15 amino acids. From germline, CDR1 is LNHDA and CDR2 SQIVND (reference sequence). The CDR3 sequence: CASSIATGGSYEQYF. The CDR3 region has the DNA TGTGCCAGTAGTATCGCGACAGGGGGCTCCTACGAGCAGTACTTC.

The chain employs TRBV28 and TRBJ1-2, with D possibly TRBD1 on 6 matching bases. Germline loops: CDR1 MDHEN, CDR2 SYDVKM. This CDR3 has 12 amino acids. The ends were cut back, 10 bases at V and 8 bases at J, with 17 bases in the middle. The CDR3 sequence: CAITGQGGGYTF. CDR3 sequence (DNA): TGTGCCATCACAGGGCAGGGCGGCGGCTACACCTTC.

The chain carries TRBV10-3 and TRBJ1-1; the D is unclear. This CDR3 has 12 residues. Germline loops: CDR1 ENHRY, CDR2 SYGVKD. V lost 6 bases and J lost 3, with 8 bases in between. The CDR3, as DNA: TGTGCCATCAGCGTACGGGACACTGAAGCTTTCTTT. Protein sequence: CAISVRDTEAFF.

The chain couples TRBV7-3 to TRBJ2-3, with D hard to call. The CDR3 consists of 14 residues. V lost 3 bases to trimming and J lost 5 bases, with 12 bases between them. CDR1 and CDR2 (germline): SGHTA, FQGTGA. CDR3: CASSFSGQVDTQYF. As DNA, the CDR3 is TGTGCCAGCAGCTTTTCCGGTCAGGTAGATACGCAGTATTTT.

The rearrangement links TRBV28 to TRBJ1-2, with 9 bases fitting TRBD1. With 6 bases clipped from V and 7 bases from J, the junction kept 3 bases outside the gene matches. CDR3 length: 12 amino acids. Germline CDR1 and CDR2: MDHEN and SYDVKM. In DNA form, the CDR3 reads TGTGCCAGCAGACAGGGGGCATTTGGCTACACCTTC. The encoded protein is CASRQGAFGYTF.

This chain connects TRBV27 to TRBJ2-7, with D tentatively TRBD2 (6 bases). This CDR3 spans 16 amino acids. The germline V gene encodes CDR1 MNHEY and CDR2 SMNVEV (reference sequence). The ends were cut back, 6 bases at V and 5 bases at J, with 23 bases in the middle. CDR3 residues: CASREGSGSPLNEQYF. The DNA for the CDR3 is TGTGCCAGCAGGGAGGGATCAGGGAGCCCGCTAAACGAGCAGTACTTC.

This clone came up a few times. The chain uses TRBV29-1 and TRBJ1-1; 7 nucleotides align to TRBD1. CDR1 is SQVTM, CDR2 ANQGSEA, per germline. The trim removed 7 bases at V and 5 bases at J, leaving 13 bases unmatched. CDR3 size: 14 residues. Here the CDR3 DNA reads TGCAGCGCCCTACGACAGGGTTATTTAACTGAAGCTTTCTTT. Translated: CSALRQGYLTEAFF.

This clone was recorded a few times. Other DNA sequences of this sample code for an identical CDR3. The CDR3, as DNA: TGTGCCAGCAGTCCAAGAGCTAACTATGGCTACACCTTC. It yields the protein CASSPRANYGYTF. The chain recombines TRBV6-5 with TRBJ1-2, with D unclear. The V gene lost 5 bases and the J gene lost 0 bases, with 7 bases spanning the gap. This CDR3 comprises 13 residues. The V gene's germline CDR1 is MNHEY and CDR2 SVGAGI.

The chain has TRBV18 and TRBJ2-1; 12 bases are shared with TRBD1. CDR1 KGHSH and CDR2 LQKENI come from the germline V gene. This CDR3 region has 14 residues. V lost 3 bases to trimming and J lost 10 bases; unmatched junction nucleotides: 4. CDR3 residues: CASSPGQGAGEQFF. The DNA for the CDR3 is TGTGCCAGCTCACCGGGACAGGGGGCTGGGGAGCAGTTCTTC.

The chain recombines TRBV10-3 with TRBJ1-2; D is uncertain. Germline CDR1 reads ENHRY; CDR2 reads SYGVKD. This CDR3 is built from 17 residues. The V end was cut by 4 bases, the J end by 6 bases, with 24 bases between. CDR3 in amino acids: CAISAGKAGLKEDGYTF. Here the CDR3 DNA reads TGTGCCATCAGTGCGGGAAAGGCAGGACTTAAAGAGGATGGCTACACCTTC.

In DNA form, the CDR3 reads TGTGCCAGCAGCTCTCTACCCCAGGACTCTCACAATGAGCAGTTCTTC. Amino acids: CASSSLPQDSHNEQFF. The chain carries TRBV7-9 and TRBJ2-1; TRBD2 is a possible D gene (5 bases). The CDR3 runs to 16 residues. V gave up 4 bases and J gave up 5 bases, with 18 bases separating them. Germline V gene data show CDR1 as SEHNR and CDR2 as FQNEAQ (reference sequence).

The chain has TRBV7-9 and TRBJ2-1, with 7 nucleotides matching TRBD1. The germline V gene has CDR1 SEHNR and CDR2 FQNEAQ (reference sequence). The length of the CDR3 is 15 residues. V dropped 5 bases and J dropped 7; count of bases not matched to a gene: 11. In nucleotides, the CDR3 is TGTGCCAGCAGCCTGGGACAGCCAAGGGGGAATGAGCAGTTCTTC. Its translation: CASSLGQPRGNEQFF.

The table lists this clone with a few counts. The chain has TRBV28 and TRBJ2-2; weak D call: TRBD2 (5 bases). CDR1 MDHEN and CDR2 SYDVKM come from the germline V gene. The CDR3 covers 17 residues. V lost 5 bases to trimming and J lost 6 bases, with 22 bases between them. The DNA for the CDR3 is TGTGCCAGCAGTCCCCCTGGAATTAGCGTAGGTGCCGGGGAGCTGTTTTTT. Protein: CASSPPGISVGAGELFF.

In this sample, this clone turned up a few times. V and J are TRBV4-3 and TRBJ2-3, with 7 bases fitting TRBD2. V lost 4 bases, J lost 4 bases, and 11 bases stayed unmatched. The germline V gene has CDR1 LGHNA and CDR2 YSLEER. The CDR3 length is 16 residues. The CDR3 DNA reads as TGCGCCAGCAGCCCGGGTCGGGGAGGGCTCGCAGATACGCAGTATTTT. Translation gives CASSPGRGGLADTQYF.

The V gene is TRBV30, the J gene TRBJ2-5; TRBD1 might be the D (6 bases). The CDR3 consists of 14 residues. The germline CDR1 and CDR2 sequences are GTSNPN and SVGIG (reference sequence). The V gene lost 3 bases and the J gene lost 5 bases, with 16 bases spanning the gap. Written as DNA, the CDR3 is TGTGCCTGGAGCGGTTACAGGGCCTGGGAGACCCAGTACTTC. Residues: CAWSGYRAWETQYF.

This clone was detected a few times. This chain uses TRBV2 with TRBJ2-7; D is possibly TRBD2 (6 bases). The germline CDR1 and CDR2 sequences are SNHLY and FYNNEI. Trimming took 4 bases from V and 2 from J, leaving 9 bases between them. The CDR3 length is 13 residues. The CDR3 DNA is TGTGCCAGCAGTGGGAGACTAGCCTACGAGCAGTACTTC. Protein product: CASSGRLAYEQYF.

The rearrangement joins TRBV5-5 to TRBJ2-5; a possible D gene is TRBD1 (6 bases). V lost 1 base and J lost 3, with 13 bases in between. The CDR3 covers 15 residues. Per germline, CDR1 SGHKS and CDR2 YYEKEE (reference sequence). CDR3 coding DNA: TGTGCCAGCAGCTTGTGGGGGCCTATGAAAGAGACCCAGTACTTC. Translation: CASSLWGPMKETQYF.

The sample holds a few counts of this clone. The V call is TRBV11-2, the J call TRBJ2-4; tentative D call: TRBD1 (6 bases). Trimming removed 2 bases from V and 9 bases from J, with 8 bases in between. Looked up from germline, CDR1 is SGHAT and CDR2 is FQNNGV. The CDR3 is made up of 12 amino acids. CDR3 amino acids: CASSLSRGIQYF. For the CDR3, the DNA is TGTGCCAGCAGCTTAAGCAGGGGCATTCAGTACTTC.

CDR3: CASSVDGAGNQPQHF. CDR3 DNA sequence: TGTGCCAGCAGCGTAGACGGAGCGGGCAATCAGCCCCAGCATTTT. The chain has TRBV9 and TRBJ1-5; no clear D. The CDR3 totals 15 residues. Between the trimmed V and J ends, which lost 0 bases and 2 bases, there was a span of 9 bases. The germline gives CDR1 SGDLS, CDR2 YYNGEE.

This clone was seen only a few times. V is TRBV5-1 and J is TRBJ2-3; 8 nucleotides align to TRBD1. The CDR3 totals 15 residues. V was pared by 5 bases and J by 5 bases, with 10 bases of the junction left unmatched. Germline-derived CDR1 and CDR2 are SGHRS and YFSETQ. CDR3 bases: TGCGCCAGCAGGTTCCGACAGGGGCAGAGAGATACGCAGTATTTT. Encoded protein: CASRFRQGQRDTQYF.

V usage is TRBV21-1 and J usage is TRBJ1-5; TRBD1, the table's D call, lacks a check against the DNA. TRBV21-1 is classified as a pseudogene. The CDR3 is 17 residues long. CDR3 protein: CASSKALRGRSNQPQHF. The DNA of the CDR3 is TGTGCCAGCAGCAAAGCGCTTAGGGGTAGAAGCAATCAGCCCCAGCATTTT.